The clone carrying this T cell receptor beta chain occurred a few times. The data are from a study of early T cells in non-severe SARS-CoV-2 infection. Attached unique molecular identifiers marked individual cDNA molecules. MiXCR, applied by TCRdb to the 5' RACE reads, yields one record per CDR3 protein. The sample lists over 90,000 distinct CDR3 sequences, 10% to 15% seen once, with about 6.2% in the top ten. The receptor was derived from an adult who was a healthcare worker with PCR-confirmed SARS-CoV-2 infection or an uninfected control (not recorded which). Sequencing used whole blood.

The CDR3 nucleotides read TGTGCCAGCAGCTTAGCCTGGACAGGGGGTGAGACCCAGTACTTC. Its protein product is CASSLAWTGGETQYF. The J gene is TRBJ2-5, the V gene TRBV11-2; 10 bases match TRBD1. The CDR3 runs to 15 residues. V lost 1 base to trimming and J lost 5 bases; unmatched junction nucleotides: 4. Germline CDR1 and CDR2: SGHAT and FQNNGV.